One and the same sample provided the 4 T cell receptor beta chains below, sequenced in a study of PD-1 blockade in classical Hodgkin lymphoma. Profiled with immunoSEQ multiplex PCR; TCRdb holds only in-frame clones, not every one. The table lists approximately 44,000 clones, roughly three quarters of them singletons. All trial patients relapsed after autologous stem cell transplantation. The specimen was peripheral blood mononuclear cells (PBMCs), collected at baseline. The source of these receptors is a human donor with classical Hodgkin lymphoma.

This clone showed up just a few times. V usage is TRBV30 and J usage is TRBJ2-4, with D possibly being TRBD1 (5 bases). Deletions cut 1 base from V and 0 bases from J, with 22 bases between. Germline V gene data show CDR1 as GTSNPN and CDR2 as SVGIG (reference sequence). This CDR3 spans 19 amino acids. This chain's CDR3 is CAWSAQARRQFLAKNIQYF. As DNA, the CDR3 is TGTGCCTGGAGTGCACAGGCCAGACGTCAATTTTTAGCCAAAAACATTCAGTACTTC. The whole variable domain, remainder taken from reference TRBV30 and TRBJ2-4, is SQTIHQWPATLVQPVGSPLSLECTVEGTSNPNLYWYRQAAGRGLQLLFYSVGIGQISSEVPQNLSASRPQDRQFILSSKKLLLSDSGFYLCAWSAQARRQFLAKNIQYFGAGTRLSVL.

Concerning this clone itself: The same CDR3 arises from other DNA sequences in this sample as well. V is TRBV28 and J is TRBJ1-2; the D is unclear. Per the germline V gene, CDR1 is MDHEN and CDR2 is SYDVKM. The CDR3 covers 13 residues. V was pared by 5 bases and J by 4 bases, with 11 bases between. The CDR3 DNA reads as TGTGCCAGCAGTCTGACGGCACTCTATGGCTACACCTTC. Translation gives CASSLTALYGYTF.

This clone appeared many times. This chain joins TRBV28 and TRBJ1-1; no clear D gene. This CDR3 has 12 amino acids. In germline, CDR1 is MDHEN, CDR2 SYDVKM. Trimming pared 8 bases from V and 11 bases from J, leaving 18 bases between. The CDR3 nucleotides read TGTGCCAGCCATAACCCTATCGGGGAGGCTTTCTTT. Its translation is CASHNPIGEAFF.

V is TRBV15 and J is TRBJ1-4; D uncertain. Germline CDR1 LNHNV, CDR2 YYDKDF (reference sequence). This CDR3 has 16 amino acids. V was trimmed by 5 bases and J by 2 bases, leaving 15 bases between them. This chain's CDR3 is CATSVSSGFTNEKLFF. In DNA, the CDR3 is TGTGCCACCAGCGTTTCCTCCGGGTTTACTAATGAAAAACTGTTTTTT.